This TCR beta chain was obtained from a study of identical twins. The V gene end was trimmed by 5 bases and the J gene end by 1 base; junction bases not matched to a gene: 7. The CDR3 runs 16 residues. Germline CDR1 reads SEHNR; CDR2 reads FQNEAQ (reference sequence). With template switching, a universal primer site was added, and the cDNA carried unique molecular identifiers. TCRdb used MiXCR to reprocess the 5' RACE reads, holding one entry per CDR3 protein. The sample holds about 690,000 distinct CDR3 sequences; approximately 6.1% are singletons and the top ten take 1.5% to 2%. This clonotype was picked up many times. Everyone who donated was a healthy Caucasian.

The genes are TRBV7-9 and TRBJ2-2; 7 nucleotides agree with TRBD1. The clonotype comes from a man between 18 and 35 years old in good health. The sample consisted of naive T cells sorted from blood. CDR3 DNA sequence: TGTGCCAGCAGCGCCCGACAGGGACAGAACACCGGGGAGCTGTTTTTT. It codes for CASSARQGQNTGELFF.